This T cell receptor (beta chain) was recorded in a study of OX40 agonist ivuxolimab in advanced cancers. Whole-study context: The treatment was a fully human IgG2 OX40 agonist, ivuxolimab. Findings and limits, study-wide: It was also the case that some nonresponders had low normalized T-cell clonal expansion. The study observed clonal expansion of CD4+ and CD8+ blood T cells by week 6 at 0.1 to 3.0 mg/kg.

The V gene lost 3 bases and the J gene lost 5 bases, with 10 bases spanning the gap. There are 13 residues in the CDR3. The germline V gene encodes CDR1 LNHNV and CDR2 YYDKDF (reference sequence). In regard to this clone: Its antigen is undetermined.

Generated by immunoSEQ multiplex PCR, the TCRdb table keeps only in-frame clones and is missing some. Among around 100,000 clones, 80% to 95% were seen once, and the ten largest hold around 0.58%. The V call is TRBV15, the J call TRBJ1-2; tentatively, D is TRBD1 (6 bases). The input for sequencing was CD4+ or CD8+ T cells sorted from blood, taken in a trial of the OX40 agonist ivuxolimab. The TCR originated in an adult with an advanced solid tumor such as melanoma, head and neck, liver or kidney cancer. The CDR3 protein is CATSSIRGYGYTF. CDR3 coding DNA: TGTGCCACCAGCAGTATTAGGGGGTATGGCTACACCTTC.